This T cell receptor beta chain was identified in a study of OX40 agonist ivuxolimab in advanced cancers. Whole-study context: In this cohort, patients received ivuxolimab, an agonistic anti-OX40 (CD134) antibody. Patients received ivuxolimab, an intravenous treatment, every 2 weeks at 0.01 to 10 mg/kg.

The CDR3 is made up of 16 amino acids. CDR1 is SGHTA, CDR2 FQGNSA, per germline. Trimming took 4 bases from V and 7 from J, leaving 22 bases between them. Only in-frame clones appear in the TCRdb table, and some are missing; sequencing was by immunoSEQ multiplex PCR. The repertoire holds under 100,000 clones, with more than 85% as singletons. The chain combines TRBV7-2 with TRBJ1-2, with D tentatively TRBD1 (6 bases). The receptor's source is an adult with an advanced solid tumor such as melanoma, head and neck, liver or kidney cancer. The material was CD4+ or CD8+ T cells sorted from blood, obtained in a trial of the OX40 agonist ivuxolimab. The CDR3 reads CASSSLVGRGLIGYTF. The DNA of the CDR3 is TGTGCCAGCAGCTCCCTGGTAGGCAGGGGACTTATTGGCTACACCTTC.